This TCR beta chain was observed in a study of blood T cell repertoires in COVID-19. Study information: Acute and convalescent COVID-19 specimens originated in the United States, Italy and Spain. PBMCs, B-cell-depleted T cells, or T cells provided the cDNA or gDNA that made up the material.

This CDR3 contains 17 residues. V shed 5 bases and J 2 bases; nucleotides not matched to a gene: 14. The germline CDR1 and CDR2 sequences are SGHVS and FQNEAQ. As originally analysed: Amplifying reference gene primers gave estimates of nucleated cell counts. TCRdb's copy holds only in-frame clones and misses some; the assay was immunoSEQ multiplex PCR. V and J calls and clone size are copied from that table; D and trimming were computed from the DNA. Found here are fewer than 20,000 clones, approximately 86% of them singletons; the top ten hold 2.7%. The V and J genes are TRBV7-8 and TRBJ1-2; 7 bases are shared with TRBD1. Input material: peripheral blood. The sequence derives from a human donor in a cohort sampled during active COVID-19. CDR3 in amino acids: CASSQFIPGQKNYGYTF. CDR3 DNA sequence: TGTGCCAGCAGCCAATTCATTCCGGGACAGAAAAACTATGGCTACACCTTC.